One and the same sample provided the 6 T cell receptor beta chains below, sequenced in a study of shared clonotypes between healthy human individuals. Repertoires were generated with immunoSEQ multiplex PCR, while TCRdb's copy carries only in-frame clones and drops some. The sample has about 2.2 million clones, 85% to 95% seen once. The naive CD8 fraction comprised CD45RO-negative cells positively selected for CCR7 and excluded terminally differentiated effector memory CD45RA+ cells. The sequenced sample was naive CD8+ T cells from PBMCs. The receptors originated from a young man in good health. Some clones in this sample may be carry-over from other donors' samples.

V is TRBV9 and J is TRBJ2-7; the match to TRBD1 covers 7 bases. The CDR3 consists of 13 residues. The J segment lost 5 bases and the V segment lost 4 bases, leaving 6 bases of the junction unmatched. Germline V gene data show CDR1 as SGDLS and CDR2 as YYNGEE. The CDR3: CASSPRTGHEQYF. The CDR3 DNA reads TGTGCCAGCAGCCCTCGGACAGGCCACGAGCAGTACTTC.

The gene calls are TRBV7-3 and TRBJ2-1; TRBD2 agrees at 15 bases. V lost 5 bases, J lost 7 bases, and 6 bases stayed unmatched. Looked up from germline, CDR1 is SGHTA and CDR2 is FQGTGA. The CDR3 runs to 16 residues. Here the CDR3 reads CASSLGTSGRKNEQFF. CDR3 sequence (DNA): TGTGCCAGCAGCCTAGGGACTAGCGGGAGGAAGAATGAGCAGTTCTTC.

This clone was recorded only once. The rearrangement uses TRBV19 and TRBJ2-7; D gene unclear. With 5 bases removed from V and 0 bases from J, the gap between germline ends came to 14 bases. This CDR3 comprises 15 residues. The germline gives CDR1 LNHDA, CDR2 SQIVND (reference sequence). CDR3 in amino acids: CASSPLRSSSYEQYF. DNA of the CDR3: TGTGCCAGTAGTCCTTTACGGTCTAGCTCCTACGAGCAGTACTTC.

The rearrangement joins TRBV11-3 to TRBJ1-1; weak D call: TRBD1 (5 bases). Per the germline V gene, CDR1 is SGHNT and CDR2 is YENEEA. V was shortened by 4 bases and J by 1 base, with 13 bases between the two germline ends. The CDR3 runs 15 residues. DNA of the CDR3: TGTGCCAGCAGCTATCTCGGGACTCCGAACACTGAAGCTTTCTTT. Translation: CASSYLGTPNTEAFF. Complete variable domain (other parts from reference TRBV11-3 and TRBJ1-1): EAGVVQSPRYKIIEKKQPVAFWCNPISGHNTLYWYLQNLGQGPELLIRYENEEAVDDSQLPKDRFSAERLKGVDSTLKIQPAELGDSAVYLCASSYLGTPNTEAFFGQGTRLTVV.

The count of this clone is one. The V and J genes are TRBV30 and TRBJ1-1, with D tentatively TRBD1 (6 bases). The V gene lost 5 bases and the J gene lost 2 bases, with 12 bases spanning the gap. There are 13 residues in the CDR3. CDR1 is GTSNPN, CDR2 SVGIG, per germline (reference sequence). Here the CDR3 reads CAWGLGGNTEAFF. DNA for the CDR3: TGTGCCTGGGGTCTAGGGGGTAACACTGAAGCTTTCTTT.

This clone has only one observation. The chain has TRBV7-6 and TRBJ2-7, with D hard to call. CDR1 is SGHVS and CDR2 is FNYEAQ in the germline V gene. The CDR3 is 14 amino acids. The V end lost 1 base, the J end lost 0 bases, and 7 bases lay between the germline ends. The chain's CDR3 is CASSLVFSSYEQYF. The CDR3 coding sequence is TGTGCCAGCAGCTTAGTGTTTAGCTCCTACGAGCAGTACTTC.